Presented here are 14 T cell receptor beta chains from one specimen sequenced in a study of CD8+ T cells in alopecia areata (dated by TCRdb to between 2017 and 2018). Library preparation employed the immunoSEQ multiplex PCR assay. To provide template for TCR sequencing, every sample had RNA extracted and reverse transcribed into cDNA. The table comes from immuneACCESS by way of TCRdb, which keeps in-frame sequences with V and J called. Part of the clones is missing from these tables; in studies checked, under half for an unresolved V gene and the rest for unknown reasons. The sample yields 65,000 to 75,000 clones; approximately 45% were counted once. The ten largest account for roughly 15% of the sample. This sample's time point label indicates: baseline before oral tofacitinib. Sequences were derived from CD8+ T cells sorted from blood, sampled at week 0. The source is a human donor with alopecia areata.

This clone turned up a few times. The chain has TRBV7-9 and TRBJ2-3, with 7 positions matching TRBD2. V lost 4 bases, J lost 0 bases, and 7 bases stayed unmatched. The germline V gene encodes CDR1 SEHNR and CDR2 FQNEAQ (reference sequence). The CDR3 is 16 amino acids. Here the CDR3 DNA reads TGTGCCAGCAGCTCCCGTACTAGCGAGAGCACAGATACGCAGTATTTT. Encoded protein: CASSSRTSESTDTQYF.

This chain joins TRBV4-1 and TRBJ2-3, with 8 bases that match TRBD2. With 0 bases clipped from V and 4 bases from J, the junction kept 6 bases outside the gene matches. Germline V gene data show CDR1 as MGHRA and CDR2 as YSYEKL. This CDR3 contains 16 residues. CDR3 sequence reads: CASSQDPAGGPDTQYF. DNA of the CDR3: TGCGCCAGCAGCCAAGATCCTGCGGGAGGTCCAGATACGCAGTATTTT.

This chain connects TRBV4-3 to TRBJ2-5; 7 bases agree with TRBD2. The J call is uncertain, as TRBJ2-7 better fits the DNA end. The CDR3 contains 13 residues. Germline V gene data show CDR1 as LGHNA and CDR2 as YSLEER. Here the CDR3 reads CASSPGTNYEQYF. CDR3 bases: TGCGCCAGCAGCCCAGGGACTAACTACGAGCAGTACTTC.

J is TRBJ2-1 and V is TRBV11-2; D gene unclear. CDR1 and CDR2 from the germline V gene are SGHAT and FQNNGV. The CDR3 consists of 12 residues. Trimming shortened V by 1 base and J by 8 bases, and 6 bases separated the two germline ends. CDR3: CASSLGTHEQFF. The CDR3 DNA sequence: TGTGCCAGCAGCTTAGGAACCCATGAGCAGTTCTTC.

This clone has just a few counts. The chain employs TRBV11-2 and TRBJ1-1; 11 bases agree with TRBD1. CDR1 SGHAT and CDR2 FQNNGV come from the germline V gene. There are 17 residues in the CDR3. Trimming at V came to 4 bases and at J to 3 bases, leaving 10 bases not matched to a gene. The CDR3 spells CASSSSGQGARDTEAFF. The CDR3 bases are TGTGCCAGCAGCTCCTCCGGACAGGGGGCTAGGGACACTGAAGCTTTCTTT.

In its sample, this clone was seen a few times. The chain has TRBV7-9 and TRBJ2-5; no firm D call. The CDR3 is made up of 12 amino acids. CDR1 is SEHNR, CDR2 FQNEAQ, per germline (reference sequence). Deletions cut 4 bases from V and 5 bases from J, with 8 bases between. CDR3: CASSSGRETQYF. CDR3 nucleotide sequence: TGTGCCAGCAGCTCCGGGCGTGAGACCCAGTACTTC.

The CDR3 protein is CASSRRGRGPWEQYF. For the CDR3, the DNA is TGTGCCAGTAGTCGGAGGGGCAGGGGACCTTGGGAGCAGTACTTC. The V gene is TRBV19, the J gene TRBJ2-7; D may match TRBD1 or TRBD2 (6 bases each). The CDR3 runs to 15 residues. Germline values: CDR1 LNHDA, CDR2 SQIVND (reference sequence). V was shortened by 5 bases and J by 7 bases, with 21 bases between the two germline ends.

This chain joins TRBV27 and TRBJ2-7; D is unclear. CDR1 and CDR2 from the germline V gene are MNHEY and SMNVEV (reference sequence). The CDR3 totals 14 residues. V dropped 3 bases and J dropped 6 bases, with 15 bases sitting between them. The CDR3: CASSFGSESGEQYF. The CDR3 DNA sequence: TGTGCCAGCAGTTTCGGTTCGGAGTCGGGCGAGCAGTACTTC.

In DNA, the CDR3 is TGCAGCGTTGGGGGGATCTCCTACAATGAGCAGTTCTTC. It encodes CSVGGISYNEQFF. The chain carries TRBV29-1 and TRBJ2-1, with D possibly being TRBD1 or TRBD2 (5 bases each). Germline V CDR1 and CDR2: SQVTM, ANQGSEA. Trimming took off 4 bases at V and 0 bases at J, with 7 bases between the two ends. This CDR3 comprises 13 residues.

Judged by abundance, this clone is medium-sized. CDR3 region: CASTPEGGRTGQYF. For the CDR3, the DNA is TGTGCCAGTACCCCAGAGGGGGGACGGACGGGACAGTACTTC. This chain connects TRBV19 to TRBJ2-7, with D possibly called TRBD1 or TRBD2 (6 bases each). Trimming shortened V by 7 bases and J by 10 bases, and 23 bases separated the two germline ends. CDR1 LNHDA and CDR2 SQIVND come from the germline V gene (reference sequence). CDR3 length: 14 residues.

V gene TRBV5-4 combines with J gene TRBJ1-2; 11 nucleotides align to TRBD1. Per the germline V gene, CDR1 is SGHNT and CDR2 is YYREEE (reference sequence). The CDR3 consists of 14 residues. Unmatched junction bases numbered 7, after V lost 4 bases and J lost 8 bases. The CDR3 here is CASSPGQGAGGYTF. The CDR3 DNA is TGTGCCAGCAGCCCTGGACAGGGGGCGGGAGGCTACACCTTC.

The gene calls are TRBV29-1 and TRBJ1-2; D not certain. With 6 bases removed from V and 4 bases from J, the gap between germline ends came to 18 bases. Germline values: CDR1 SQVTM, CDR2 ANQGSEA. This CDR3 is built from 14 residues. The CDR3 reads CSVPDPWPAYGYTF. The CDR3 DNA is TGCAGCGTCCCCGACCCCTGGCCAGCCTATGGCTACACCTTC.

Here the CDR3 reads CASRRGNTIYF. The CDR3 DNA follows: TGTGCCAGCAGGAGGGGAAACACCATATATTTT. The chain joins TRBV27 to TRBJ1-3, with D hard to call. The CDR3 runs to 11 residues. Trimming cost V 6 bases and J 4 bases, with 4 bases left between them. Germline CDR1 and CDR2: MNHEY and SMNVEV (reference sequence).

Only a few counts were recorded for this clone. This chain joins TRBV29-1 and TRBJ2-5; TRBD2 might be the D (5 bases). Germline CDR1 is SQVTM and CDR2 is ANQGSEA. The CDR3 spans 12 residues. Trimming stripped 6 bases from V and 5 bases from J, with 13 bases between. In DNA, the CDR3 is TGCAGCGTCGCTATCCGGGATGAGACCCAGTACTTC. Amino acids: CSVAIRDETQYF.